This T cell receptor beta chain emerged from a study of Graves' ophthalmopathy and Graves' hyperthyroidism. Trimming stripped 8 bases from V and 0 bases from J, with 13 bases between. CDR1 is MNHEY, CDR2 SVGEGT, per germline. The CDR3 is 14 residues long. RNA served as the template for amplifying TCR beta CDR3 regions. In the first round, RT-PCR was carried out with HTBI primers, and a multiplex PCR formed the second round. TCRdb passed the multiplex PCR reads through MiXCR, listing each CDR3 protein once. The table records about 210,000 distinct CDR3 sequences, around 28% of them present only once. This receptor was obtained from a man aged 45-65 years with Graves' ophthalmopathy. The chain is built from TRBV6-2 or TRBV6-3 and TRBJ1-1; a weak D match, TRBD1 (6 bases). The sample consisted of peripheral blood. Written as DNA, the CDR3 is TGTGCCAGCCGCTTGGACAGCATGAACACTGAAGCTTTCTTT. This gives the protein CASRLDSMNTEAFF.